The 15 T cell receptor beta chains below all came from one sample that was sequenced in a study of blood T cell repertoires in COVID-19. Libraries were prepared by immunoSEQ multiplex PCR; TCRdb keeps only in-frame clonotypes and omits some of them. The sample has roughly 70,000 clones, approximately 90% seen once. Material: peripheral blood. The receptor source for this set is a woman older than 75 with active COVID-19.

The J gene is TRBJ1-4, the V gene TRBV6-1; no clear D. The CDR3 has 13 residues. The germline gives CDR1 MNHNS, CDR2 SASEGT. V dropped 2 bases and J dropped 8 bases, with 9 bases sitting between them. The CDR3 is CASSELNEEKLFF. In DNA form, the CDR3 reads TGTGCCAGCAGTGAACTTAACGAGGAAAAACTGTTTTTT.

The chain joins TRBV6-2 or TRBV6-3 to TRBJ1-2; TRBD1 might be the D (5 bases). The CDR3 extends over 13 amino acids. Germline CDR1 and CDR2: MNHEY and SVGEGT. V was clipped by 5 bases and J by 4 bases, with 11 bases between them. The CDR3 nucleotides are TGTGCCAGCAGTCCGGACAACCTCTATGGCTACACCTTC. Residues: CASSPDNLYGYTF.

The V gene is TRBV27, the J gene TRBJ2-3; 7 bases fit TRBD2. Germline lookup yields CDR1 MNHEY and CDR2 SMNVEV (reference sequence). Germline trimming cut 5 bases from V and 8 bases from J; bases unmatched to any gene: 7. The CDR3 is 13 amino acids. The CDR3 loop reads CASSTPKRGTQYF. The CDR3 DNA reads as TGTGCCAGCAGTACCCCTAAGCGGGGTACGCAGTATTTT.

The CDR3 nucleotides are TGTGCCAGCAGTTTAGGCGGGGGCGGTCAGCCCCAGCATTTT. Translation: CASSLGGGGQPQHF. The chain is built from TRBV27 and TRBJ1-5, with a tentative D call TRBD1 (6 bases). The ends were cut back, 2 bases at V and 6 bases at J, with 11 bases in the middle. Germline V lookup: CDR1 MNHEY, CDR2 SMNVEV (reference sequence). The length of the CDR3 is 14 residues.

V is TRBV11-3 and J is TRBJ2-7; 10 nucleotides align to TRBD1. The ends lost 5 bases at V and 5 bases at J; junction bases unmatched: 6. The germline V gene has CDR1 SGHNT and CDR2 YENEEA. The CDR3 length is 14 residues. CDR3 sequence reads: CASSTRQGADEQYF. CDR3 nucleotide sequence: TGTGCCAGCAGCACCCGACAGGGGGCCGACGAGCAGTACTTC. The complete variable domain, with remaining parts taken from reference TRBV11-3 and TRBJ2-7, reads EAGVVQSPRYKIIEKKQPVAFWCNPISGHNTLYWYLQNLGQGPELLIRYENEEAVDDSQLPKDRFSAERLKGVDSTLKIQPAELGDSAVYLCASSTRQGADEQYFGPGTRLTVT.

The chain recombines TRBV27 with TRBJ2-7, with D tentatively TRBD2 (6 bases). The CDR3 sequence is 15 residues long. V was shortened by 7 bases and J by 2 bases, with 18 bases between the two germline ends. Germline V gene sequence: CDR1 MNHEY, CDR2 SMNVEV (reference sequence). CDR3 amino acids: CASTPDGTATYEQYF. In DNA, the CDR3 is TGTGCCAGCACACCCGACGGGACTGCCACCTACGAGCAGTACTTC.

This clone has more than one count but fewer than ten. V gene TRBV3-1 (or the pseudogene TRBV3-2) combines with J gene TRBJ2-7; D unclear. Between the trimmed V and J ends, which lost 1 base and 4 bases, there was a span of 5 bases. CDR1 and CDR2 from the germline V gene are LGHDT and YNNKEL (reference sequence). The CDR3 has 12 residues. CDR3 nucleotide sequence: TGTGCCAGCAGCCAAGCTCTGTACGAGCAGTACTTC. Translation: CASSQALYEQYF.

The chain joins TRBV11-3 to TRBJ1-1; 9 positions agree with TRBD1. Germline CDR1 and CDR2: SGHNT and YENEEA. The CDR3 totals 13 residues. The J segment lost 7 bases and the V segment lost 5 bases, leaving 5 bases of the junction unmatched. The CDR3 region has the DNA TGTGCCAGCAGCGAAGACAGGGGGGATGAAGCTTTCTTT. Protein: CASSEDRGDEAFF. Together with reference TRBV11-3 and TRBJ1-1, the CDR3 gives the full variable domain: EAGVVQSPRYKIIEKKQPVAFWCNPISGHNTLYWYLQNLGQGPELLIRYENEEAVDDSQLPKDRFSAERLKGVDSTLKIQPAELGDSAVYLCASSEDRGDEAFFGQGTRLTVV.

This chain joins TRBV29-1 and TRBJ2-7, with a tentative D call TRBD1 (6 bases). With 6 bases removed from V and 0 bases from J, the gap between germline ends came to 9 bases. The CDR3 covers 12 residues. Per the germline V gene, CDR1 is SQVTM and CDR2 is ANQGSEA. Written as DNA, the CDR3 is TGCAGCGTCCGGGACAACTCCTACGAGCAGTACTTC. Translation gives CSVRDNSYEQYF.

The chain uses TRBV6-5 and TRBJ1-3; TRBD1 is a possible D gene (5 bases). The CDR3 runs 13 residues. Trimming removed 9 bases at V and 4 bases at J, with 13 bases between. The germline CDR1 and CDR2 sequences are MNHEY and SVGAGI. The CDR3 DNA follows: TGTGCCAGTATCAGGGTGTCCGGAAACACCATATATTTT. It translates to CASIRVSGNTIYF.

The V call is TRBV6-2 or TRBV6-3, the J call TRBJ1-5, with TRBD1 matching 12 bases. J was trimmed by 7 bases and V by 0 bases; bases with no gene match: 7. Germline assignment: CDR1 MNHEY and CDR2 SVGEGT. The CDR3 has 17 amino acids. CDR3 residues: CASSYSLGTGGAQPQHF. CDR3 bases: TGTGCCAGCAGTTACTCCCTCGGGACAGGGGGCGCGCAGCCCCAGCATTTT.

V and J are TRBV4-1 and TRBJ1-2, with 9 positions matching TRBD1. With 0 bases clipped from V and 1 base from J, the junction kept 9 bases outside the gene matches. The CDR3 runs to 18 residues. Germline-derived CDR1 and CDR2 are MGHRA and YSYEKL. This chain's CDR3 is CASSQDVPGQGVNYGYTF. CDR3 sequence (DNA): TGCGCCAGCAGCCAAGATGTACCGGGACAGGGCGTTAACTATGGCTACACCTTC.

The gene calls are TRBV7-3 and TRBJ2-1; TRBD2 might be the D (6 bases). Deletions cut 5 bases from V and 5 bases from J, with 13 bases between. Germline values: CDR1 SGHTA, CDR2 FQGTGA. The CDR3 covers 14 residues. In nucleotides, the CDR3 is TGTGCCAGCAGCCCCGGACTAATACACAATGAGCAGTTCTTC. This encodes CASSPGLIHNEQFF.

This rearrangement joins TRBV5-1 to TRBJ2-2; 10 bases match TRBD2. CDR1 SGHRS and CDR2 YFSETQ come from the germline V gene. The CDR3 length is 15 residues. The V gene end was trimmed by 0 bases and the J gene end by 5 bases; junction bases not matched to a gene: 1. DNA for the CDR3: TGCGCCAGCAGCTTGGTAGCGGGAGGTACCGGGGAGCTGTTTTTT. This encodes CASSLVAGGTGELFF.

The genes are TRBV3-1 (or the pseudogene TRBV3-2) and TRBJ2-7; 7 nucleotides align to TRBD2. This CDR3 spans 16 amino acids. J was trimmed by 5 bases and V by 4 bases; bases with no gene match: 14. CDR1 and CDR2 from the germline V gene are LGHDT and YNNKEL (reference sequence). CDR3 nucleotide sequence: TGTGCCAGCAGCCCGTGGACTGGCGGGAGCGGTCACGAGCAGTACTTC. Its translation is CASSPWTGGSGHEQYF.